The 21 T cell receptor beta chains in this list originate from one sample, sequenced in a study of OX40 agonist ivuxolimab in advanced cancers. Sequencing used immunoSEQ multiplex PCR; TCRdb keeps in-frame clones, though not all of them. Here the sample spans over 45,000 clones, roughly 89% being singletons. The sequencing used CD4+ or CD8+ T cells sorted from blood, collected in a trial of the OX40 agonist ivuxolimab. These receptors originate from an adult with an advanced solid tumor such as melanoma, head and neck, liver or kidney cancer.

V and J are TRBV30 and TRBJ2-7; TRBD1 matches 7 bases. Germline V gene data show CDR1 as GTSNPN and CDR2 as SVGIG (reference sequence). With V trimmed by 1 base and J by 4 bases, 1 base remained unmatched. This CDR3 spans 12 amino acids. The CDR3, as DNA: TGTGCCTGGAGTGCGACAGGGTACGAGCAGTACTTC. Translation gives CAWSATGYEQYF.

The chain uses TRBV18 and TRBJ1-4; no clear D. Trimming cost V 8 bases and J 7 bases, with 14 bases left between them. Germline-derived CDR1 and CDR2 are KGHSH and LQKENI. This CDR3 is 13 amino acids long. Here the CDR3 reads CASLPTTGEKLFF. Written as DNA, the CDR3 is TGTGCCAGCCTTCCGACAACGGGTGAAAAACTGTTTTTT.

The J gene is TRBJ2-5, the V gene TRBV25-1; weak D call: TRBD1 (5 bases). Germline values: CDR1 MGHDK, CDR2 SYGVNS. The CDR3 runs 14 residues. Trimming left V 1 base short and J 5 bases short, with 11 bases between. CDR3 in DNA: TGTGCCAGCAGTGAATTTGGGGCGAGCGAGACCCAGTACTTC. Its translation is CASSEFGASETQYF.

The chain links TRBV20-1 to TRBJ2-1; D not certain. CDR1 DFQATT and CDR2 SNEGSKA come from the germline V gene (reference sequence). This CDR3 has 11 amino acids. Between the trimmed V and J ends, which lost 8 bases and 12 bases, there was a span of 17 bases. CDR3 sequence reads: CSPSTGSVQFF. The CDR3 DNA is TGCAGTCCTTCGACCGGATCGGTGCAGTTCTTC.

This chain links TRBV19 with TRBJ2-2, with D maybe TRBD1 (6 bases). CDR1 LNHDA and CDR2 SQIVND come from the germline V gene (reference sequence). The CDR3 has 15 amino acids. The ends were cut back, 5 bases at V and 4 bases at J, with 14 bases in the middle. The CDR3: CASSVVGTSTGELFF. Here the CDR3 DNA reads TGTGCCAGTAGTGTTGTTGGGACATCCACCGGGGAGCTGTTTTTT.

This chain connects TRBV11-3 to TRBJ2-7; possibly TRBD1 or TRBD2 for D (5 bases each). V shed 5 bases and J shed 4 bases, with 9 bases lying between them. Germline CDR1 reads SGHNT; CDR2 reads YENEEA. The CDR3 has 12 amino acids. This CDR3 reads CASSQGPYEQYF. The CDR3, as DNA: TGTGCCAGCAGCCAGGGACCATACGAGCAGTACTTC. The complete variable domain, with remaining parts taken from reference TRBV11-3 and TRBJ2-7, reads EAGVVQSPRYKIIEKKQPVAFWCNPISGHNTLYWYLQNLGQGPELLIRYENEEAVDDSQLPKDRFSAERLKGVDSTLKIQPAELGDSAVYLCASSQGPYEQYFGPGTRLTVT.

The chain has TRBV11-3 and TRBJ2-6, with TRBD2 matching 7 bases. This CDR3 spans 15 amino acids. J gave up 2 bases and V 5 bases, and 3 bases lay outside the gene matches. The germline V gene encodes CDR1 SGHNT and CDR2 YENEEA. CDR3 DNA: TGTGCCAGCAGCGGGGGGGTTGCTGGGGCCAACGTCCTGACTTTC. Its translation: CASSGGVAGANVLTF.

This clone was picked up a small number of times. This chain joins TRBV30 and TRBJ2-6, with D perhaps TRBD1 or TRBD2 (5 bases each). The V gene's germline CDR1 is GTSNPN and CDR2 SVGIG (reference sequence). V was clipped by 4 bases and J by 4 bases, with 14 bases between them. This CDR3 spans 15 amino acids. This CDR3 reads CAWTPPGDGANVLTF. CDR3 sequence (DNA): TGTGCCTGGACCCCCCCCGGGGACGGGGCCAACGTCCTGACTTTC. Complete variable domain (other parts from reference TRBV30 and TRBJ2-6): SQTIHQWPATLVQPVGSPLSLECTVEGTSNPNLYWYRQAAGRGLQLLFYSVGIGQISSEVPQNLSASRPQDRQFILSSKKLLLSDSGFYLCAWTPPGDGANVLTFGAGSRLTVL.

V gene TRBV15 combines with J gene TRBJ2-5, with 9 positions matching TRBD1. CDR3 length equals 13 residues. CDR1 and CDR2 (germline): LNHNV, YYDKDF (reference sequence). V trimming: 5 bases; J trimming: 5 bases; junction bases outside the gene matches: 3. This chain's CDR3 is CATSDRGAETQYF. In nucleotides, the CDR3 is TGTGCCACCAGCGACAGGGGGGCCGAGACCCAGTACTTC.

Of note for this clone: At one end the junction does not follow the germline gene, possibly because of a read error. The chain has TRBV6-1 and TRBJ2-2; TRBD2 is a possible D gene (5 bases). The length of the CDR3 is 12 residues. CDR1 and CDR2 from the germline V gene are MNHNS and SASEGT. The CDR3 region has the DNA TGTGCCAGCCCAGCGAACACCGGGGAGCTGCTTTTT. This gives the protein CASPANTGELLF.

The V and J genes are TRBV18 and TRBJ2-1; 10 bases match TRBD2. This CDR3 spans 15 amino acids. CDR1 and CDR2 from the germline V gene are KGHSH and LQKENI. V lost 2 bases to trimming and J lost 6 bases; unmatched junction nucleotides: 4. CDR3 sequence: CASSPESSGSNEQFF. Written as DNA, the CDR3 is TGTGCCAGCTCACCAGAGTCTAGCGGGAGCAATGAGCAGTTCTTC.

The chain is built from TRBV10-3 and TRBJ2-1; TRBD2 agrees at 14 bases. Germline-derived CDR1 and CDR2 are ENHRY and SYGVKD. The CDR3 is made up of 15 amino acids. The trim removed 11 bases at V and 5 bases at J, leaving 8 bases unmatched. CDR3 coding DNA: TGTGCCGTAAGGACTAGCGGGGGGCCCGACAATGAGCAGTTCTTC. As protein: CAVRTSGGPDNEQFF.

The gene calls are TRBV28 and TRBJ2-5, with TRBD2 matching 7 bases. TRBJ2-7 matches the DNA end more closely, so the J call is doubtful. CDR3 length: 16 residues. From germline, CDR1 is MDHEN and CDR2 SYDVKM. The chain's CDR3 is CASSSPGTKALYEQYF. In DNA form, the CDR3 reads TGTGCCAGCAGTTCCCCCGGGACTAAGGCCCTCTACGAGCAGTACTTC.

The rearrangement links TRBV7-2 to TRBJ2-7, with D possibly TRBD2 on 6 matching bases. The V end lost 5 bases, the J end lost 3 bases, and 11 bases lay between the germline ends. The CDR3 is 13 residues long. Germline CDR1 SGHTA, CDR2 FQGNSA. CDR3 nucleotides: TGTGCCAGCAGCCCAGGGAGGATCTACGAGCAGTACTTC. Its translation is CASSPGRIYEQYF. Filled out from reference TRBV7-2 and TRBJ2-7, the complete variable domain reads GAGVSQSPSNKVTEKGKDVELRCDPISGHTALYWYRQSLGQGLEFLIYFQGNSAPDKSGLPSDRFSAERTGGSVSTLTIQRTQQEDSAVYLCASSPGRIYEQYFGPGTRLTVT.

The J gene is TRBJ1-5, the V gene TRBV5-5, with 10 positions matching TRBD1. This CDR3 spans 15 amino acids. Trimming took 3 bases from V and 6 from J; bases not matched to a gene: 6. CDR1 is SGHKS and CDR2 is YYEKEE in the germline V gene (reference sequence). Written as DNA, the CDR3 is TGTGCCAGCAGCTATGACAGGGGGCCTCGTCAGCCCCAGCATTTT. Protein product: CASSYDRGPRQPQHF.

The V and J genes are TRBV5-1 and TRBJ2-3; D unclear. Germline CDR1 reads SGHRS; CDR2 reads YFSETQ. The CDR3 spans 12 residues. V lost 0 bases to trimming and J lost 7 bases, with 6 bases between them. CDR3 sequence: CASSLDWNTQYF. CDR3 bases: TGCGCCAGCAGCTTGGACTGGAATACGCAGTATTTT.

The rearrangement links TRBV30 to TRBJ1-2; possible D gene TRBD1, 5 bases. The CDR3 extends over 13 amino acids. With 0 bases removed from V and 4 bases from J, the gap between germline ends came to 9 bases. Germline V gene lookup returns CDR1 GTSNPN and CDR2 SVGIG (reference sequence). This CDR3 is CAWSVGGGYGYTF. Written as DNA, the CDR3 is TGTGCCTGGAGTGTAGGTGGGGGCTATGGCTACACCTTC.

The chain joins TRBV28 to TRBJ1-2; 11 nucleotides match TRBD1. CDR3 length equals 15 residues. CDR1 and CDR2 (germline): MDHEN, SYDVKM. V was clipped by 5 bases and J by 7 bases; unmatched bases: 9. This CDR3 is CASSPPGQGVPGYTF. In DNA form, the CDR3 reads TGTGCCAGCAGTCCGCCGGGACAGGGGGTCCCTGGCTACACCTTC.

The chain is built from TRBV28 and TRBJ2-5; weak D call: TRBD2 (5 bases). The CDR3 spans 13 residues. V was clipped by 7 bases and J by 4 bases, with 13 bases between them. Germline V CDR1 and CDR2: MDHEN, SYDVKM. CDR3 sequence (DNA): TGTGCCAGCAACAGTGCCGGGGTAGAGACCCAGTACTTC. Protein sequence: CASNSAGVETQYF.

V and J are TRBV28 and TRBJ1-4, with D unclear. CDR1 is MDHEN and CDR2 is SYDVKM in the germline V gene. V lost 6 bases to trimming and J lost 3 bases, with 5 bases between them. The CDR3 totals 12 residues. The CDR3 bases are TGTGCCAGCAGCCAAGCTAATGAAAAACTGTTTTTT. This codes for CASSQANEKLFF.

The rearrangement links TRBV2 to TRBJ2-2; 8 bases fit TRBD1. CDR1 is SNHLY, CDR2 FYNNEI, per germline. The CDR3 is made up of 14 amino acids. The J segment lost 4 bases and the V segment lost 6 bases, leaving 4 bases of the junction unmatched. CDR3 loop: CASRRQGTTGELFF. In nucleotides, the CDR3 is TGTGCCAGCAGAAGACAGGGGACCACCGGGGAGCTGTTTTTT.